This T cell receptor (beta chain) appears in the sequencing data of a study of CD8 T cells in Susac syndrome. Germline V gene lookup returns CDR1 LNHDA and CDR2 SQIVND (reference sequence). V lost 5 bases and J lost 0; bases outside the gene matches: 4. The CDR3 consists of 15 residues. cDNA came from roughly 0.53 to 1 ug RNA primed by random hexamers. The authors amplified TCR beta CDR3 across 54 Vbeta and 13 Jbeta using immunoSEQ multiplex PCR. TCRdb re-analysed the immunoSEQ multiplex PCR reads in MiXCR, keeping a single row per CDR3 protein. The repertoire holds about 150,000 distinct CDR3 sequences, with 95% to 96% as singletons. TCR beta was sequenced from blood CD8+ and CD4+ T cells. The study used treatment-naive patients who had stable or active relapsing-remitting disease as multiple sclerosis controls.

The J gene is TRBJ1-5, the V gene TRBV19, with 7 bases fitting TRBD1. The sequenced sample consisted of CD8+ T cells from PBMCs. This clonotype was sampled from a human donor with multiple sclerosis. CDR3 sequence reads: CASSGTAYSNQPQHF. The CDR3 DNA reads TGTGCCAGTAGTGGGACAGCCTATAGCAATCAGCCCCAGCATTTT.